These 9 T cell receptor beta chains were sequenced from one sample in a study of tissue T cells after allogeneic stem cell transplantation. Measured with immunoSEQ multiplex PCR; TCRdb has only the in-frame clones, and not every one. Of about 43,000 clones listed, 92% were seen once; the top ten hold about 4%. The specimen was blood, collected before transplantation. These receptors originate from a woman aged 40 to 75 who later had graft-versus-host disease after an allogeneic stem cell transplant.

This chain connects TRBV12-3 or TRBV12-4 to TRBJ1-2; D unresolved. This CDR3 contains 13 residues. V lost 7 bases and J 2 bases, leaving 11 bases between the germline ends. The CDR3 region is CASKVGLNYGYTF. The CDR3 DNA sequence: TGTGCCAGCAAGGTTGGCCTAAACTATGGCTACACCTTC.

This clone was seen a single time. V and J are TRBV30 and TRBJ2-7; 7 bases map to TRBD2. From germline, CDR1 is GTSNPN and CDR2 SVGIG (reference sequence). V shed 8 bases and J 0 bases; nucleotides not matched to a gene: 10. The CDR3 runs to 14 residues. The CDR3 is CAATAGVRSYEQYF. The CDR3 region has the DNA TGTGCCGCCACGGCGGGGGTCCGCTCCTACGAGCAGTACTTC.

J is TRBJ1-6 and V is TRBV2; TRBD1 agrees at 8 bases. The CDR3 totals 14 residues. Germline CDR1 SNHLY, CDR2 FYNNEI. V lost 7 bases, J lost 10 bases, and 9 bases stayed unmatched. Written as DNA, the CDR3 is TGTGCCAGCACTCCGGACAGGGTGAACTCACCCCTCCACTTT. This sequence encodes CASTPDRVNSPLHF. The complete variable domain, with remaining parts taken from reference TRBV2 and TRBJ1-6, reads EPEVTQTPSHQVTQMGQEVILRCVPISNHLYFYWYRQILGQKVEFLVSFYNNEISEKSEIFDDQFSVERPDGSNFTLKIRSTKLEDSAMYFCASTPDRVNSPLHFGNGTRLTVT.

This clone has just one count. The rearrangement uses TRBV7-9 and TRBJ2-5, with a possible D match to TRBD1 (6 bases). Germline V gene data show CDR1 as SEHNR and CDR2 as FQNEAQ (reference sequence). The CDR3 has 15 residues. V shed 7 bases and J shed 5 bases, with 20 bases lying between them. CDR3 nucleotides: TGTGCCAGCACCTGGGACACTACACGAGGGGAGACCCAGTACTTC. It is translated as CASTWDTTRGETQYF.

J is TRBJ2-7 and V is TRBV11-2; unclear D gene. This CDR3 is built from 13 residues. Germline V gene sequence: CDR1 SGHAT, CDR2 FQNNGV. Trimming shortened V by 5 bases and J by 3 bases, and 11 bases separated the two germline ends. The CDR3 loop reads CASSPEPLYEQYF. CDR3 bases: TGTGCCAGCAGCCCCGAACCCCTCTACGAGCAGTACTTC.

This rearrangement joins TRBV27 to TRBJ2-7, with D perhaps being TRBD1 or TRBD2 (5 bases each). CDR3 length equals 14 residues. Germline V CDR1 and CDR2: MNHEY, SMNVEV (reference sequence). V lost 5 bases and J lost 2, with 13 bases in between. CDR3 amino acids: CASSLRGSPYEQYF. The CDR3 region has the DNA TGTGCCAGCAGTCTACGGGGCAGCCCCTACGAGCAGTACTTC.

V is TRBV7-2 and J is TRBJ2-1; D may be TRBD2 (5 bases). This CDR3 has 15 amino acids. V lost 4 bases and J lost 3, with 13 bases in between. Germline V lookup: CDR1 SGHTA, CDR2 FQGNSA. This CDR3 reads CASSSESGVYNEQFF. The CDR3, as DNA: TGTGCCAGCAGCTCCGAAAGCGGTGTCTACAATGAGCAGTTCTTC.

The rearrangement links TRBV5-1 to TRBJ1-6; D may be TRBD1 (6 bases). The CDR3 has 15 residues. Germline assignment: CDR1 SGHRS and CDR2 YFSETQ. With 4 bases removed from V and 2 bases from J, the gap between germline ends came to 10 bases. In DNA form, the CDR3 reads TGCGCCAGCAGCCCCGACAGGACCTATAATTCACCCCTCCACTTT. Translated, it gives CASSPDRTYNSPLHF. The full variable domain, rest sourced from reference TRBV5-1 and TRBJ1-6, is KAGVTQTPRYLIKTRGQQVTLSCSPISGHRSVSWYQQTPGQGLQFLFEYFSETQRNKGNFPGRFSGRQFSNSRSEMNVSTLELGDSALYLCASSPDRTYNSPLHFGNGTRLTVT.

V gene TRBV14 combines with J gene TRBJ2-2; D not certain. CDR3 size: 14 residues. Germline assignment: CDR1 SGHDN and CDR2 FVKESK. Deletions cut 0 bases from V and 6 bases from J, with 8 bases between. CDR3 sequence (DNA): TGTGCCAGCAGCCAAGATTGGGTGGCCGGGGAGCTGTTTTTT. It codes for CASSQDWVAGELFF.